The source of this T cell receptor beta chain is a study of blood T cell repertoires in COVID-19. As for the study in general: Samples came from the United States, Italy and Spain, spanning acute and convalescent COVID-19. T cells, B-cell-depleted T cells, or PBMCs supplied cDNA or gDNA.

This CDR3 comprises 15 residues. Between the trimmed V and J ends, which lost 6 bases and 7 bases, there was a span of 19 bases. From germline, CDR1 is MDHEN and CDR2 SYDVKM. Under the authors' procedure: How many nucleated cells were present was estimated from reference gene primer amplification. Generated by immunoSEQ multiplex PCR, the TCRdb table keeps only in-frame clones and is missing some. V and J calls and clone size are copied from that table; D and trimming were computed from the DNA. The profile shows about 260,000 clones, less than 90% of them singletons. The sample comprised peripheral blood. This receptor was taken from a woman aged 40 to 55 who had recovered from COVID-19. The chain couples TRBV28 to TRBJ2-1, with D tentatively TRBD1 (7 bases). The CDR3, as DNA: TGTGCCAGCAGGCGGACAGGAGCCGGACTAAATGAGCAGTTCTTC. Its protein is CASRRTGAGLNEQFF.